This T cell receptor (beta chain) was documented in a study of early T cells in non-severe SARS-CoV-2 infection (dated by TCRdb to 2020 to 2023). The study in broad terms: TCR sequencing used bulk RNA from unsorted whole blood, so alpha and beta chains could not be paired. Overall study outcomes, separate from this receptor: VDJdb matching was skewed toward anti-spike CD8 responses and likely underestimated virus-specific expansions by missing private and CD4 specificities.

The CDR3, from cysteine to phenylalanine, totals 14 residues. Here the CDR3 DNA is all that survives: 42 bases in frame from base 1. From a lookup of the germline V gene, CDR1 and CDR2 are SQVTM and ANQGSEA. In regard to this clonotype: Its antigen is currently not known. Per-base quality was not reported, and no clone a single base away is much larger than it.

Library creation used 5' RACE. The reads were generated on a NextSeq 500. Unique molecular identifiers were attached to individual cDNA molecules in the TCR library protocol so that sequencing error and PCR bias could be corrected. Both TCR alpha and beta chains were sequenced, and tight co-correlation was observed between alpha and beta sequence abundances in each sample. In the original analysis: Decombinator V4 was used to annotate the V gene, J gene and CDR3 of the TCR sequences. Expanded TCRs were defined as changing significantly between any two time points under a Poisson model with p below 0.0001. Abundances of TCRs were expressed as counts per million after normalisation to the total number of TCRs sequenced in each sample. TRAV1-2 paired with TRAJ12, TRAJ20 or TRAJ33 defined MAIT TCRs, while TRAV10 paired with TRAJ18 defined iNKT TCRs. VDJdb, accessed 1 November 2021, was searched for CMV, EBV and SARS-CoV-2 annotated TCRs, with TCRs annotated for multiple antigens excluded. TCRdb trimmed the raw reads at Q25, called clones with MiXCR and kept productive beta chains. All rows with the same CDR3 protein become a single entry with the most common DNA and genes. These V and J calls are TCRdb output, not the study's own analysis. The sample table contains about 110,000 distinct CDR3 sequences; only one count was recorded for about 12% of them. The top ten clonotypes cover approximately 4% of the sample.

A case-control design nested within a healthcare worker cohort in London, UK, was used, with weekly nasopharyngeal swab PCR tests and blood sampling performed. Between 23 and 31 March 2020, the week of the UK lockdown, healthcare workers were enrolled and then followed up weekly for as long as 16 weeks. The clonotype was recovered from an adult who was a healthcare worker with PCR-confirmed SARS-CoV-2 infection or an uninfected control (not recorded which). Material: whole blood, obtained at baseline. The V and J genes are TRBV29-1 and TRBJ2-5; TRBD2 agrees with 9 junctional bases. The CDR3 region reads CGAHGVAGEETQYF. The DNA sequence follows: TGCGGCGCCCACGGGGTAGCGGGGGAAGAGACCCAGTACTTC.